This entry describes one T cell receptor (beta chain). In the authors' methods: Estimated nucleated cell counts came from reference gene primer amplification. The protocol was immunoSEQ multiplex PCR, while the TCRdb copy is restricted to in-frame clones and leaves out a portion. The DNA gave D and trimming, while V, J and clone size come from that table. This sample carries tens of thousands of clones, around 87% of them seen once, and the ten largest clones take about 6.8%. The CDR3 sequence is 18 residues long. This sample was included in a study of blood T cell repertoires in COVID-19. Study context: Donors in the United States, Italy and Spain gave samples during acute or convalescent COVID-19. T cells, B-cell-depleted T cells, or PBMCs supplied cDNA or gDNA.

Seattle's cohort entered during active infection and was followed longitudinally. This chain links TRBV21-1 with TRBJ1-5; TRBD1, the table's D call, was not compared with the DNA. TRBV21-1 is reported as a pseudogene. Sequenced material: peripheral blood. This TCR was recovered from a woman between 55 and 75 years old with COVID-19, enrolled during active disease. For the CDR3, the DNA is TGTGCCAGCAGCAGCTCCCGGGACATTACCCGGAAGAGGCAGCCCCAGCATTTT. Translation gives CASSSSRDITRKRQPQHF.